This T cell receptor beta chain was sequenced for a study of CD8 T cells in ankylosing spondylitis. Study findings and constraints: Several highly homologous variants formed a TCR beta motif that appeared characteristic of ankylosing spondylitis blood. Some motif variants had been reported before (in reactive arthritis synovial fluid and blood). Clones linked with disease were CD8+ and fairly uncommon in the peripheral blood. Clones linked to disease were reported to show significant enrichment in matched ankylosing spondylitis synovial fluid.

As the method for making TCR beta libraries, quantitative 5'-RACE with molecular barcodes was used. From the 5' RACE reads, TCRdb called clonotypes with MiXCR, one entry per CDR3 protein. The repertoire consists of over 600,000 distinct CDR3 sequences, with 15% to 20% occurring once and the leading ten covering approximately 18%. Germline V gives CDR1 SGHRS, CDR2 YFSETQ. This CDR3 spans 16 amino acids. In regard to this clonotype: What it recognizes is unknown. Compared with germline, one end of the junction differs, possibly owing to a read error.

This receptor was taken from a male donor with ankylosing spondylitis. V and J are TRBV5-1 and TRBJ2-1, with D perhaps matching TRBD2 (6 bases). What was sequenced was blood, either unsorted or a sorted T cell fraction (not recorded which). This chain's CDR3 is CANSAGTGSSYNEQFF. The CDR3 DNA follows: TGCGCCAACAGCGCGGGAACTGGAAGCTCCTACAATGAGCAGTTCTTC.